This TCR beta chain was sequenced in a study of CD8+ T cells in alopecia areata. The sequencing template was cDNA reverse transcribed from extracted RNA. Clones were read by immunoSEQ multiplex PCR, and TCRdb kept only the in-frame ones, dropping some. The sample has around 300,000 clones, 45% to 70% seen once. Treatment defined: oral pan-JAK inhibitor, 5-10 mg twice daily. Lesional scalp punch biopsies and peripheral blood were collected from alopecia areata patients. Study conclusions and caveats: Significant decreases in scalp clonality and expanded CD8+ clones followed tofacitinib treatment. Higher clonality than in normal scalp was seen in lesional scalp, especially alopecia totalis/universalis. Many expanded lesional clones persisted during tofacitinib (in both scalp and blood).

Of note for this clone: No antigen is known for it.

This TCR derives from a human donor with alopecia areata. The sequencing used CD4+ T cells sorted from blood, collected at week 52, from a patient treated with tofacitinib.

CDR3 sequence (DNA): TGTGCCTGGAGTTGGGATTTTAATTCACCCCTCCACTTT. The encoded protein is CAWSWDFNSPLHF. This chain uses TRBV30 with TRBJ1-6; D remains unclear. Germline values: CDR1 GTSNPN, CDR2 SVGIG (reference sequence). V gave up 2 bases and J gave up 6 bases, with 8 bases separating them. The CDR3 has 13 residues.